This T cell receptor beta chain is drawn from a study of regulatory T cells in long-lasting Graves disease. Specified time point: newly diagnosed GD, antithyroid drugs for less than 3 months. PBMC-extracted RNA yielded the TCR library. Staff drew 8 to 9 milliliters of peripheral blood into EDTA tubes. Combining iRepertoire HTBI primers with Arm-PCR of CDR3 regions, the authors built TCR beta libraries. TCRdb re-derived calls from the multiplex PCR reads in MiXCR, one entry per CDR3 protein. The data hold hundreds of thousands of distinct CDR3 sequences, with roughly 15% observed a single time. These same data were also listed under a study on T cells in Graves' hyperthyroidism and ophthalmopathy.

Source: peripheral blood mononuclear cells (PBMCs), taken at new diagnosis, from a patient treated with antithyroid drugs. The clonotype was recovered from a woman in her twenties or thirties with Graves disease.

The CDR3 nucleotides are TGTGCCAGCAGCAGACAGGGGGTTGGTACGGGAGCCTACGAGCAGTACTTC. It codes for CASSRQGVGTGAYEQYF. The V gene is TRBV25-1, the J gene TRBJ2-7; 9 bases line up with TRBD1. With 6 bases clipped from V and 2 bases from J, the junction kept 14 bases outside the gene matches. The CDR3 loop spans 17 amino acids. The V gene's germline CDR1 is MGHDK and CDR2 SYGVNS.